A single sample gave rise to the 23 T cell receptor beta chains below, sequenced in a study of shared clonotypes between healthy human individuals. Libraries were prepared by immunoSEQ multiplex PCR; TCRdb keeps only in-frame clonotypes and omits some of them. Among over a million clones listed, more than 95% were seen once. Sequencing was done on a sample of naive CD4+ T cells sorted from blood. This sample's subset: CD45RA+ positively selected. All receptors come from a man younger than 40 in good health.

The chain combines TRBV7-2 with TRBJ1-5; the match to TRBD1 covers 7 bases. J gave up 9 bases and V 4 bases, and 12 bases lay outside the gene matches. CDR3 length: 15 residues. Looked up from germline, CDR1 is SGHTA and CDR2 is FQGNSA. CDR3 sequence (DNA): TGTGCCAGCAGCTCCCTACAGGGGCGCGGAATGCCCCAGCATTTT. Protein: CASSSLQGRGMPQHF.

This sequence joins TRBV19 and TRBJ2-2, with 8 bases aligning to TRBD2. Germline assignment: CDR1 LNHDA and CDR2 SQIVND (reference sequence). The CDR3 is 14 amino acids. V was pared by 5 bases and J by 5 bases, with 4 bases of the junction left unmatched. In DNA, the CDR3 is TGTGCCAGTAGTGCCGGGACTAGTACCGGGGAGCTGTTTTTT. Its translation is CASSAGTSTGELFF.

The chain is built from TRBV5-1 and TRBJ2-7, with 9 nucleotides matching TRBD2. The CDR3 length is 14 residues. V dropped 2 bases and J dropped 6; count of bases not matched to a gene: 6. The germline V gene encodes CDR1 SGHRS and CDR2 YFSETQ. CDR3 amino acids: CASSFVAGDSEQYF. CDR3 nucleotides: TGCGCCAGCAGCTTCGTAGCGGGAGATTCCGAGCAGTACTTC.

V usage is TRBV5-4 and J usage is TRBJ2-5; 9 bases are shared with TRBD1. Germline values: CDR1 SGHNT, CDR2 YYREEE (reference sequence). The CDR3 is 17 residues long. V shed 5 bases, J shed 1 base, and the junction held 12 bases outside the gene matches. The CDR3 reads CASRTHNTGGRQETQYF. The DNA of the CDR3 is TGTGCCAGCAGAACCCATAACACAGGGGGCCGCCAAGAGACCCAGTACTTC.

Concerning this clone: Other DNA sequences in the same sample also yield this CDR3. The rearrangement links TRBV27 to TRBJ2-2, with D unclear. V was cut by 5 bases and J by 2 bases, with 6 bases left in between. Per germline, CDR1 MNHEY and CDR2 SMNVEV (reference sequence). This CDR3 has 13 amino acids. CDR3 protein: CASSLRNTGELFF. In DNA, the CDR3 is TGTGCCAGCAGTCTCCGTAACACCGGGGAGCTGTTTTTT.

This clone showed up just a few times. This chain uses TRBV2 with TRBJ1-5; D is possibly TRBD1 (6 bases). This CDR3 region has 13 residues. Trimming pared 6 bases from V and 7 bases from J, leaving 13 bases between. Germline V CDR1 and CDR2: SNHLY, FYNNEI. CDR3 sequence: CASRRTGIQPQHF. Written as DNA, the CDR3 is TGTGCCAGCAGGCGAACAGGGATCCAGCCCCAGCATTTT.

This chain joins TRBV19 and TRBJ2-3; 7 nucleotides line up with TRBD1. This CDR3 region has 14 residues. V gave up 7 bases and J gave up 2 bases; unmatched junction bases: 6. The germline V gene has CDR1 LNHDA and CDR2 SQIVND (reference sequence). The CDR3 here is CASTTGVYTDTQYF. The CDR3 nucleotides are TGTGCCAGTACAACAGGGGTATACACAGATACGCAGTATTTT. Complete variable domain (other parts from reference TRBV19 and TRBJ2-3): DGGITQSPKYLFRKEGQNVTLSCEQNLNHDAMYWYRQDPGQGLRLIYYSQIVNDFQKGDIAEGYSVSREKKESFPLTVTSAQKNPTAFYLCASTTGVYTDTQYFGPGTRLTVL.

The chain has TRBV5-1 and TRBJ1-4; D unclear. V was shortened by 0 bases and J by 3 bases, with 12 bases between the two germline ends. The CDR3 contains 16 residues. In germline, CDR1 is SGHRS, CDR2 YFSETQ. The CDR3 DNA reads TGCGCCAGCAGCTTGGACGCGGTGTCGCCTAATGAAAAACTGTTTTTT. This sequence encodes CASSLDAVSPNEKLFF.

Points on this clone: In the same sample, other DNA sequences code for this CDR3. V usage is TRBV5-1 and J usage is TRBJ1-1, with 7 bases that match TRBD1. J was trimmed by 2 bases and V by 1 base; bases with no gene match: 2. CDR1 SGHRS and CDR2 YFSETQ come from the germline V gene. This CDR3 contains 14 residues. The chain's CDR3 is CASSLTGANTEAFF. In nucleotides, the CDR3 is TGCGCCAGCAGCTTGACAGGGGCTAACACTGAAGCTTTCTTT.

The chain links TRBV28 to TRBJ2-6; 9 bases agree with TRBD1. Per the germline V gene, CDR1 is MDHEN and CDR2 is SYDVKM. Trimming at V came to 6 bases and at J to 4 bases, leaving 7 bases not matched to a gene. This CDR3 comprises 16 residues. CDR3 amino acids: CASSSQGAEGANVLTF. CDR3 in DNA: TGTGCCAGCAGCTCACAGGGGGCGGAGGGGGCCAACGTCCTGACTTTC.

Remarks on this clone: Other DNA sequences in this sample translate to the same CDR3. The chain employs TRBV15 and TRBJ2-7, with D hard to call. The CDR3 consists of 13 residues. Trimming removed 0 bases at V and 6 bases at J, with 9 bases between. CDR1 is LNHNV, CDR2 YYDKDF, per germline (reference sequence). The CDR3 protein is CATSRDPSGEQYF. CDR3 DNA: TGTGCCACCAGCAGAGATCCTAGTGGCGAGCAGTACTTC.

With respect to this clone: The sample carries other DNA sequences with the same CDR3. CDR3 amino acids: CASSFDSYNEQFF. The CDR3 coding sequence is TGTGCCAGCAGCTTTGACAGTTACAATGAGCAGTTCTTC. The J gene is TRBJ2-1, the V gene TRBV7-2; maybe TRBD1 (5 bases). The CDR3 has 13 residues. Germline V gene lookup returns CDR1 SGHTA and CDR2 FQGNSA. Trimming took 3 bases from V and 4 from J, leaving 7 bases between them. The variable domain in full, completed from reference TRBV7-2 and TRBJ2-1, reads GAGVSQSPSNKVTEKGKDVELRCDPISGHTALYWYRQSLGQGLEFLIYFQGNSAPDKSGLPSDRFSAERTGGSVSTLTIQRTQQEDSAVYLCASSFDSYNEQFFGPGTRLTVL.

The J gene is TRBJ2-7, the V gene TRBV6-6; D remains ambiguous. The germline V gene encodes CDR1 MNHNY and CDR2 SVGAGI (reference sequence). The CDR3 extends over 14 amino acids. Trimming took 0 bases from V and 1 from J, leaving 7 bases between them. The CDR3 bases are TGTGCCAGCAGTTACTCGACTGCATCCTACGAGCAGTACTTC. This codes for CASSYSTASYEQYF.

Regarding this clone: In the same sample, other DNA sequences code for this CDR3. The chain is built from TRBV28 and TRBJ1-1, with D tentatively TRBD1 (5 bases). CDR3 length equals 14 residues. Germline-derived CDR1 and CDR2 are MDHEN and SYDVKM. Trimming left V 6 bases short and J 0 bases short, with 11 bases between. In nucleotides, the CDR3 is TGTGCCAGCAGCGTGACAGTGTTGAACACTGAAGCTTTCTTT. Translating gives CASSVTVLNTEAFF.

In its sample, this clone was seen a few times. The chain couples TRBV11-2 to TRBJ2-7, with D perhaps matching TRBD1 (5 bases). The CDR3 is made up of 13 amino acids. Germline CDR1 and CDR2: SGHAT and FQNNGV. V was pared by 5 bases and J by 0 bases, with 8 bases between. CDR3 sequence: CASSPGISYEQYF. The CDR3 region has the DNA TGTGCCAGCAGCCCAGGGATCTCCTACGAGCAGTACTTC.

The chain couples TRBV5-4 to TRBJ2-5; tentatively, D is TRBD1 (5 bases). In germline, CDR1 is SGHNT, CDR2 YYREEE (reference sequence). This CDR3 is built from 11 residues. V lost 3 bases, J lost 5 bases, and 5 bases lay in between. DNA for the CDR3: TGTGCCAGCAGCTCAGGGGAGACCCAGTACTTC. It specifies CASSSGETQYF.

The V call is TRBV29-1, the J call TRBJ1-2; perhaps TRBD1 as D (6 bases). With 7 bases removed from V and 2 bases from J, the gap between germline ends came to 17 bases. Germline CDR1 reads SQVTM; CDR2 reads ANQGSEA. CDR3 length: 14 residues. The CDR3 sequence is CSASRGVENYGYTF. In DNA form, the CDR3 reads TGCAGCGCATCCAGGGGCGTAGAAAACTATGGCTACACCTTC.

The chain has TRBV7-2 and TRBJ1-1, with D possibly being TRBD1 (6 bases). CDR1 and CDR2 (germline): SGHTA, FQGNSA. The CDR3 extends over 17 amino acids. The V end was cut by 0 bases, the J end by 3 bases, with 17 bases between. CDR3 protein: CASSLAGSGGRYTEAFF. The CDR3, as DNA: TGTGCCAGCAGCTTAGCTGGATCGGGGGGCAGGTACACTGAAGCTTTCTTT.

This clone showed up just once. The chain combines TRBV5-1 with TRBJ2-1, with no clear D. Germline CDR1 and CDR2: SGHRS and YFSETQ. The CDR3 is 15 amino acids. V lost 4 bases, J lost 7 bases, and 18 bases lay in between. CDR3 sequence: CASSPLPTAKNEQFF. The CDR3 DNA follows: TGCGCCAGCAGCCCCTTACCAACGGCCAAGAATGAGCAGTTCTTC.

The gene calls are TRBV2 and TRBJ2-3, with D perhaps assigned TRBD1 or TRBD2 (5 bases each). V was shortened by 0 bases and J by 9 bases, with 10 bases between the two germline ends. Germline lookup yields CDR1 SNHLY and CDR2 FYNNEI. This CDR3 has 13 amino acids. The CDR3, as DNA: TGTGCCAGCAGTGAAGCGGGGGTGGGGACGCAGTATTTT. The encoded protein is CASSEAGVGTQYF. Complete variable domain (other parts from reference TRBV2 and TRBJ2-3): EPEVTQTPSHQVTQMGQEVILRCVPISNHLYFYWYRQILGQKVEFLVSFYNNEISEKSEIFDDQFSVERPDGSNFTLKIRSTKLEDSAMYFCASSEAGVGTQYFGPGTRLTVL.

The chain links TRBV30 to TRBJ2-3; D is perhaps TRBD1 (6 bases). V lost 2 bases and J 3 bases, leaving 9 bases between the germline ends. Germline values: CDR1 GTSNPN, CDR2 SVGIG (reference sequence). The CDR3 has 13 residues. The CDR3 region has the DNA TGTGCCTGGAGTACGACAGGAACAGATACGCAGTATTTT. Translation: CAWSTTGTDTQYF. Complete variable domain (other parts from reference TRBV30 and TRBJ2-3): SQTIHQWPATLVQPVGSPLSLECTVEGTSNPNLYWYRQAAGRGLQLLFYSVGIGQISSEVPQNLSASRPQDRQFILSSKKLLLSDSGFYLCAWSTTGTDTQYFGPGTRLTVL.

J is TRBJ2-7 and V is TRBV25-1, with unresolved D. V was cut by 3 bases and J by 5 bases, with 11 bases left in between. This CDR3 has 13 residues. CDR1 and CDR2 (germline): MGHDK, SYGVNS. Here the CDR3 DNA reads TGTGCCAGCAGTGAGCCCCGTCCCGACGAGCAGTACTTC. Its protein is CASSEPRPDEQYF.

V is TRBV5-1 and J is TRBJ1-1; D is ambiguous. Trimming removed 0 bases at V and 3 bases at J, with 9 bases between. Germline CDR1 and CDR2: SGHRS and YFSETQ. This CDR3 is built from 14 residues. CDR3 nucleotide sequence: TGCGCCAGCAGCTTGGTTTCAGGTGACACTGAAGCTTTCTTT. Protein sequence: CASSLVSGDTEAFF. Complete variable domain (other parts from reference TRBV5-1 and TRBJ1-1): KAGVTQTPRYLIKTRGQQVTLSCSPISGHRSVSWYQQTPGQGLQFLFEYFSETQRNKGNFPGRFSGRQFSNSRSEMNVSTLELGDSALYLCASSLVSGDTEAFFGQGTRLTVV.